This TCR beta chain comes out of a study of regulatory T cells in long-lasting Graves disease. This clonotype was seen at least ten times. Antigen unknown. Construction of the TCR beta libraries employed iRepertoire HTBI primers in conjunction with Arm-PCR of CDR3 regions. Via MiXCR, TCRdb re-called the multiplex PCR reads, giving one row per CDR3 protein. This sample has 350,000 to 450,000 distinct CDR3 sequences; 21% occur once, and the top ten carry 13% to 15%. The CDR3 loop spans 15 amino acids. CDR1 is MNHEY, CDR2 SMNVEV, per germline (reference sequence). Trimming removed 5 bases from V and 0 bases from J, with 13 bases in between. Study-level findings and limits: There was favoring of TRBV28, TRBJ1-2 and TRBJ2-5 in persistent disease. Possibly, accuracy suffered from the small sample size. Newly diagnosed Graves' patients had higher TCR diversity than persistent ones.

Indicated time point: persistent/refractory GD, antithyroid drugs over 5 years with positive TRAb. The authors made the TCR library using RNA they extracted from PBMCs. Guidelines of the American Thyroid Association were used to diagnose Graves' disease. The rearrangement joins TRBV27 to TRBJ1-1; D might be TRBD1 (5 bases). The receptor comes from a female donor with Graves disease. Sequencing was performed on peripheral blood mononuclear cells (PBMCs), taken when the disease was refractory, from a patient treated with antithyroid drugs. The CDR3 loop reads CASSPRQILNTEAFF. In nucleotides, the CDR3 is TGTGCCAGCAGTCCACGACAGATTCTGAACACTGAAGCTTTCTTT.